What follows are 14 T cell receptor beta chains derived from one specimen sequenced in a study of metastatic and nonmetastatic thyroid tumors. Treatment of any kind had been given to no patient before thyroid surgery. TCRdb recomputed clones from the PCR reads via MiXCR. The sample shows around 23,000 clones, about 25% of them seen only once. Material for sequencing was tumor tissue. All receptors derive from a female donor with papillary thyroid cancer or a benign thyroid nodule (not recorded which). Some clones in this sample may be carry-over from other donors' samples.

This rearrangement joins TRBV11-2 to TRBJ2-1, with D perhaps TRBD1 or TRBD2 (5 bases each). V lost 5 bases, J lost 2 bases, and 19 bases lay in between. Germline V CDR1 and CDR2: SGHAT, FQNNGV. The CDR3 has 17 amino acids. CDR3 sequence reads: CASSLVPGDPPYNEQFF. CDR3 DNA sequence: TGTGCCAGCAGCCTCGTACCCGGGGACCCCCCCTACAATGAGCAGTTCTTC.

The sample holds many counts of this clone. This sequence joins TRBV12-3 or TRBV12-4 and TRBJ2-1; a possible D gene is TRBD1 (6 bases). V lost 0 bases and J lost 5, with 11 bases in between. This CDR3 contains 15 residues. CDR3 bases: TGTGCCAGCAGTTTAGCGGATGACAGGCACAATGAGCAGTTCTTC. This sequence encodes CASSLADDRHNEQFF.

The V call is TRBV4-1, the J call TRBJ2-7; 13 positions agree with TRBD2. Germline V gives CDR1 MGHRA, CDR2 YSYEKL. J was trimmed by 1 base and V by 3 bases; bases with no gene match: 3. CDR3 length: 16 amino acids. CDR3 amino acids: CASSQPGLAGSYEQYF. Here the CDR3 DNA reads TGCGCCAGCAGCCAGCCGGGACTAGCGGGGTCCTACGAGCAGTACTTC.

This clone was detected only once. The chain joins TRBV18 to TRBJ1-3, with D perhaps TRBD1 (5 bases). Germline lookup yields CDR1 KGHSH and CDR2 LQKENI. The V and J ends lost 2 bases and 0 bases respectively, with 5 bases between them. This CDR3 is 14 amino acids long. CDR3 coding DNA: TGTGCCAGCTCACCAAGGGGCTCTGGAAACACCATATATTTT. The encoded protein is CASSPRGSGNTIYF.

This chain joins TRBV2 and TRBJ1-2, with no clear D. The CDR3 length is 15 residues. Between the trimmed V and J ends, which lost 2 bases and 8 bases, there was a span of 18 bases. Looked up from germline, CDR1 is SNHLY and CDR2 is FYNNEI. The CDR3 sequence: CASSETGPPHLGYTF. As DNA, the CDR3 is TGTGCCAGCAGTGAAACTGGACCGCCTCACCTGGGCTACACCTTC.

As concerns this clone: A clone one base away is much larger, so this may be a read error. The same CDR3 can be traced to other DNA sequences in this sample. This rearrangement joins TRBV7-9 to TRBJ1-6; D is unresolved. Looked up from germline, CDR1 is SEHNR and CDR2 is FQNEAQ (reference sequence). The CDR3 sequence is 13 residues long. The DNA for the CDR3 is TGTGCCAGCAGCGATCTCGATAATCCACCCCTACACTTT. Its translation: CASSDLDNPPLHF.

This clone was observed a handful of times. The rearrangement links TRBV24-1 to TRBJ2-2; no definite D call. Looked up from germline, CDR1 is KGHDR and CDR2 is SFDVKD. CDR3 length: 16 amino acids. Trimming took 1 base from V and 0 from J, leaving 8 bases between them. CDR3 sequence reads: CATSDFKGANTGELFF. DNA of the CDR3: TGTGCCACCAGTGATTTTAAGGGCGCGAACACCGGGGAGCTGTTTTTT.

This clone was seen many times. The chain links TRBV19 to TRBJ1-1; D is uncertain. The ends were cut back, 1 base at V and 1 base at J, with 10 bases in the middle. The CDR3 contains 15 residues. The germline gives CDR1 LNHDA, CDR2 SQIVND (reference sequence). Here the CDR3 DNA reads TGTGCCAGTAGTATAGTTTCAGGACCGAACACTGAAGCTTTCTTT. Encoded protein: CASSIVSGPNTEAFF.

The sample holds many counts of this clone. This chain uses TRBV7-9 with TRBJ1-4; D is unresolved. The CDR3 has 13 amino acids. The germline V and J ends were trimmed by 5 bases and 16 bases, with 20 bases remaining between them. The V gene's germline CDR1 is SEHNR and CDR2 FQNEAQ (reference sequence). CDR3 loop: CASSPDLGEVRFF. The CDR3 region has the DNA TGTGCCAGCAGCCCAGACCTGGGAGAAGTTCGGTTTTTT.

This sequence joins TRBV5-1 and TRBJ1-3; perhaps TRBD1 as D (6 bases). The CDR3 is 16 amino acids. Trimming shortened V by 0 bases and J by 4 bases, and 14 bases separated the two germline ends. Germline V gene sequence: CDR1 SGHRS, CDR2 YFSETQ. CDR3 region: CASSLGGPGTGNTIYF. The CDR3 DNA reads as TGCGCCAGCAGCTTGGGCGGTCCTGGGACAGGAAACACCATATATTTT.

This clone has at least ten counts. The chain carries TRBV5-5 and TRBJ2-7; D is perhaps TRBD1 (5 bases). The CDR3 is 15 amino acids. The V gene lost 2 bases and the J gene lost 2 bases, with 14 bases spanning the gap. Germline CDR1 and CDR2: SGHKS and YYEKEE (reference sequence). In DNA form, the CDR3 reads TGTGCCAGCAGCTTCGGGCAGGGTATTACCTACGAGCAGTACTTC. Residues: CASSFGQGITYEQYF.

The chain recombines TRBV5-1 with TRBJ2-5, with 9 positions matching TRBD1. Germline CDR1 is SGHRS and CDR2 is YFSETQ. The V and J ends lost 3 bases and 5 bases, in that order; junction bases with no gene match: 8. The CDR3 consists of 15 residues. CDR3 loop: CASSSPTGGMETQYF. CDR3 in DNA: TGCGCCAGCAGCTCACCGACAGGGGGTATGGAGACCCAGTACTTC.

This clone showed up just a few times. The same CDR3 is also encoded by other DNA sequences in this sample. This chain links TRBV6-4 with TRBJ2-3; a possible D gene is TRBD1 (6 bases). Germline assignment: CDR1 MRHNA and CDR2 SNTAGT. V dropped 3 bases and J dropped 2 bases, with 9 bases sitting between them. This CDR3 is 14 amino acids long. CDR3 nucleotides: TGTGCCAGCAGTGAAGGGGGTGACACAGATACGCAGTATTTT. This gives the protein CASSEGGDTDTQYF.

CDR3 sequence reads: CASSITGRGEAEAFF. Written as DNA, the CDR3 is TGTGCCAGCAGCATCACCGGCCGGGGGGAGGCTGAAGCTTTCTTT. The V call is TRBV13, the J call TRBJ1-1; D may be TRBD1 (5 bases). This CDR3 contains 15 residues. Germline CDR1 PRHDT, CDR2 FYEKMQ (reference sequence). V dropped 5 bases and J dropped 6 bases, with 19 bases sitting between them.